The 15 T cell receptor beta chains in this list originate from one sample, sequenced in a study of cytomegalovirus exposure and HLA in healthy donors. PCR was performed using 60 Vbeta and 13 Jbeta primers. TCRdb's table, derived via immunoSEQ multiplex PCR, lists solely in-frame clones and lacks some. The table shows about 190,000 clones, with 75% to 80% occurring only once. Sequencing used PBMCs. The source of these receptors is a woman between 25 and 40 years old in good health and CMV-seropositive.

This sequence joins TRBV7-6 and TRBJ1-3; TRBD1 aligns across 9 bases. With 2 bases clipped from V and 0 bases from J, the junction kept 5 bases outside the gene matches. Germline-derived CDR1 and CDR2 are SGHVS and FNYEAQ. There are 17 residues in the CDR3. As DNA, the CDR3 is TGTGCCAGCAGCTTAACAGGGGGCGCAAACTCTGGAAACACCATATATTTT. Translation gives CASSLTGGANSGNTIYF.

J is TRBJ2-7 and V is TRBV19, with TRBD1 matching over 10 bases. Trimming took 9 bases from V and 5 from J; bases not matched to a gene: 7. The V gene's germline CDR1 is LNHDA and CDR2 SQIVND (reference sequence). The length of the CDR3 is 13 residues. In DNA, the CDR3 is TGTGCCAGCCGGGGACAGGGGTATAACGAGCAGTACTTC. It codes for CASRGQGYNEQYF.

The J gene is TRBJ2-7, the V gene TRBV5-1; 13 bases line up with TRBD2. The germline V gene has CDR1 SGHRS and CDR2 YFSETQ. V lost 0 bases, J lost 4 bases, and 1 base stayed unmatched. The CDR3 length is 15 residues. This CDR3 reads CASSLVGLAGYEQYF. The CDR3 DNA follows: TGCGCCAGCAGCTTGGTGGGACTAGCGGGGTACGAGCAGTACTTC.

The chain links TRBV5-5 to TRBJ2-7; D uncertain. Trimming left V 2 bases short and J 2 bases short, with 8 bases between. CDR3 length equals 13 residues. Germline CDR1 reads SGHKS; CDR2 reads YYEKEE (reference sequence). In nucleotides, the CDR3 is TGTGCCAGCAGCTTTATTACGGCCTACGAGCAGTACTTC. Its protein product is CASSFITAYEQYF.

The rearrangement joins TRBV10-3 to TRBJ2-1; the match to TRBD2 covers 9 bases. The CDR3 is made up of 16 amino acids. V lost 10 bases, J lost 4 bases, and 14 bases stayed unmatched. Germline V lookup: CDR1 ENHRY, CDR2 SYGVKD. The CDR3 nucleotides read TGTGCCAACCCCCTTCCGGGACTAGCTGGTTACAATGAGCAGTTCTTC. Its protein product is CANPLPGLAGYNEQFF.

In its sample, this clone was seen once. The chain combines TRBV4-3 with TRBJ2-7, with 9 nucleotides matching TRBD1. Germline-derived CDR1 and CDR2 are LGHNA and YSLEER. Trimming at V came to 4 bases and at J to 1 base, leaving 8 bases not matched to a gene. This CDR3 contains 16 residues. CDR3 residues: CASSPTGTGNSYEQYF. In DNA, the CDR3 is TGCGCCAGCAGCCCAACCGGGACAGGGAATTCCTACGAGCAGTACTTC.

The chain carries TRBV6-6 and TRBJ2-7, with 14 bases lining up with TRBD2. The CDR3 covers 14 residues. The V segment lost 6 bases and the J segment 7 bases; nucleotides outside the gene matches: 5. From germline, CDR1 is MNHNY and CDR2 SVGAGI (reference sequence). The CDR3 sequence: CASRGLAGASEQYF. The CDR3 nucleotides are TGTGCCAGCAGGGGACTAGCGGGGGCTAGTGAGCAGTACTTC.

The rearrangement uses TRBV5-6 and TRBJ2-7; 8 bases fit TRBD1. The CDR3 totals 15 residues. Germline loops: CDR1 SGHDT, CDR2 YYEEEE. V lost 1 base and J lost 5; bases outside the gene matches: 8. This chain's CDR3 is CASSLLGTGAHEQYF. CDR3 bases: TGTGCCAGCAGCTTGCTCGGGACAGGTGCCCACGAGCAGTACTTC.

The chain carries TRBV27 and TRBJ2-1, with D perhaps TRBD1 (5 bases). Trimming left V 1 base short and J 8 bases short, with 15 bases between. This CDR3 has 15 amino acids. From germline, CDR1 is MNHEY and CDR2 SMNVEV (reference sequence). The CDR3 sequence is CASSLLAGIHDEQFF. The DNA for the CDR3 is TGTGCCAGCAGTTTATTGGCAGGGATACACGATGAGCAGTTCTTC.

J is TRBJ2-3 and V is TRBV19, with a tentative D call TRBD1 (6 bases). CDR1 and CDR2 (germline): LNHDA, SQIVND (reference sequence). This CDR3 is 14 amino acids long. Deletions cut 4 bases from V and 5 bases from J, with 13 bases between. The CDR3 sequence: CASSTTGRRDTQYF. In DNA form, the CDR3 reads TGTGCCAGTAGTACTACAGGGCGAAGAGATACGCAGTATTTT.

The chain carries TRBV5-4 and TRBJ2-1; 7 bases match TRBD2. Trimming removed 6 bases from V and 2 bases from J; junction bases left unmatched: 11. Germline V gives CDR1 SGHNT, CDR2 YYREEE (reference sequence). CDR3 length equals 16 residues. The CDR3 DNA sequence: TGTGCCAGCACCTCTCCCGGGAGGCCAACCTACAATGAGCAGTTCTTC. Translated, it gives CASTSPGRPTYNEQFF. The whole variable domain, remainder taken from reference TRBV5-4 and TRBJ2-1, is ETGVTQSPTHLIKTRGQQVTLRCSSQSGHNTVSWYQQALGQGPQFIFQYYREEENGRGNFPPRFSGLQFPNYSSELNVNALELDDSALYLCASTSPGRPTYNEQFFGPGTRLTVL.

The J gene is TRBJ2-7, the V gene TRBV6-1, with D perhaps matching TRBD1 (5 bases). The CDR3 has 13 residues. Germline CDR1 MNHNS, CDR2 SASEGT. Trimming shortened V by 3 bases and J by 3 bases, and 9 bases separated the two germline ends. CDR3 in DNA: TGTGCCAGCAGTGATGGGGCAGGCTACGAGCAGTACTTC. Amino acids: CASSDGAGYEQYF.

The chain uses TRBV11-2 and TRBJ1-2; 8 bases map to TRBD1. The V and J ends lost 0 bases and 4 bases, in that order; junction bases with no gene match: 7. The CDR3 totals 16 residues. Germline-derived CDR1 and CDR2 are SGHAT and FQNNGV. The CDR3 DNA is TGTGCCAGCAGCTTAGATAGCGGACAGGGTGGCTATGGCTACACCTTC. Its protein product is CASSLDSGQGGYGYTF.

The genes are TRBV5-4 and TRBJ1-1; a possible D gene is TRBD1 (5 bases). Germline CDR1 and CDR2: SGHNT and YYREEE (reference sequence). CDR3 length: 17 residues. V was cut by 0 bases and J by 0 bases, with 15 bases left in between. The CDR3 coding sequence is TGTGCCAGCAGCTTGGGCAGGGCTCACCCTGTGAACACTGAAGCTTTCTTT. Encoded protein: CASSLGRAHPVNTEAFF.

Turning to this clone: Distinct nucleotide sequences in the sample also encode this CDR3. The chain recombines TRBV4-3 with TRBJ2-1; D gene ambiguous. CDR1 LGHNA and CDR2 YSLEER come from the germline V gene. V lost 0 bases to trimming and J lost 0 bases, with 9 bases between them. This CDR3 has 16 amino acids. In nucleotides, the CDR3 is TGCGCCAGCAGCCAAGACAGGCTTAGCTCCTACAATGAGCAGTTCTTC. As protein: CASSQDRLSSYNEQFF.